The T cell receptor beta chain described here comes from a study of neoadjuvant anti-PD-1 for oral cavity cancer. This table comes from immunoSEQ multiplex PCR, and its TCRdb copy is limited to in-frame clones, with some not included. This table holds 84,000 or so clones, less than 85% found once. This CDR3 has 14 amino acids. The V gene's germline CDR1 is LNHDA and CDR2 SQIVND (reference sequence). V shed 8 bases and J 7 bases; nucleotides not matched to a gene: 6. The clonotype comes from a person between 35 and 79 years old with oral cavity squamous cell carcinoma. The gene calls are TRBV19 and TRBJ2-1, with TRBD2 matching over 12 bases. Source: PBMCs, taken before nivolumab (anti-PD-1) treatment. The CDR3 here is CASSSGRETNEQFF. The CDR3, as DNA: TGTGCCAGTTCTAGCGGGAGGGAGACGAATGAGCAGTTCTTC.